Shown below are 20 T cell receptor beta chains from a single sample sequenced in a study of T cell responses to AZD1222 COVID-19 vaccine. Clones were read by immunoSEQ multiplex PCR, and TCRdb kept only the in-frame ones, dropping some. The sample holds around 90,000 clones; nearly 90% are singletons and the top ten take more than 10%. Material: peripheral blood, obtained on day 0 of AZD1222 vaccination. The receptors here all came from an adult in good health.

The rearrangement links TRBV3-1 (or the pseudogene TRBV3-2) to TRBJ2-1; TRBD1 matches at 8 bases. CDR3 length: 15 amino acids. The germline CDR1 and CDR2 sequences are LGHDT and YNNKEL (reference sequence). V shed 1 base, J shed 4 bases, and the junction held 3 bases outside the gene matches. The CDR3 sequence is CASSQAGGGYNEQFF. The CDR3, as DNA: TGTGCCAGCAGCCAAGCAGGGGGCGGGTACAATGAGCAGTTCTTC.

The CDR3 reads CASSLGHLMEQYF. CDR3 sequence (DNA): TGTGCCAGCAGCTTAGGGCATCTAATGGAGCAGTACTTC. The chain uses TRBV7-9 and TRBJ2-7, with D uncertain. Trimming pared 1 base from V and 7 bases from J, leaving 11 bases between. CDR1 and CDR2 from the germline V gene are SEHNR and FQNEAQ (reference sequence). This CDR3 has 13 amino acids.

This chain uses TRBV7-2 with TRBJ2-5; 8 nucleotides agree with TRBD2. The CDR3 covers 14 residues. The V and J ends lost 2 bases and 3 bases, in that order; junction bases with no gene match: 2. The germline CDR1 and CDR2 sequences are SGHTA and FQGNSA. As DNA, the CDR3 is TGTGCCAGCAGCTTAAGGGGACTAGAAGAGACCCAGTACTTC. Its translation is CASSLRGLEETQYF.

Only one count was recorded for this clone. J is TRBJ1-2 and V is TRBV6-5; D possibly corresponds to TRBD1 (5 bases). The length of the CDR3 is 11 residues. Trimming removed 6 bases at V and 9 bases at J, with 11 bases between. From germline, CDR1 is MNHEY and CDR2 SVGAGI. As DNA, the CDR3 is TGTGCCAGCAGGAGGGACGGGAGCTACACCTTC. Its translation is CASRRDGSYTF.

CDR3 loop: CASSLAHNQPQHF. CDR3 DNA sequence: TGTGCCAGCAGCTTAGCCCACAATCAGCCCCAGCATTTT. V is TRBV7-2 and J is TRBJ1-5; D remains ambiguous. CDR1 is SGHTA and CDR2 is FQGNSA in the germline V gene. The CDR3 is 13 residues long. Trimming stripped 0 bases from V and 3 bases from J, with 3 bases between. Full variable domain (rest looked up from reference TRBV7-2 and TRBJ1-5): GAGVSQSPSNKVTEKGKDVELRCDPISGHTALYWYRQSLGQGLEFLIYFQGNSAPDKSGLPSDRFSAERTGGSVSTLTIQRTQQEDSAVYLCASSLAHNQPQHFGDGTRLSIL.

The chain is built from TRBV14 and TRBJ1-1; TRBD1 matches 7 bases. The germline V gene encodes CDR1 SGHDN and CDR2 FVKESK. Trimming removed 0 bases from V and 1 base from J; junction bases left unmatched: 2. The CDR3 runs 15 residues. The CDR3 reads CASSQDRGWNTEAFF. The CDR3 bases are TGTGCCAGCAGCCAAGACAGGGGGTGGAACACTGAAGCTTTCTTT.

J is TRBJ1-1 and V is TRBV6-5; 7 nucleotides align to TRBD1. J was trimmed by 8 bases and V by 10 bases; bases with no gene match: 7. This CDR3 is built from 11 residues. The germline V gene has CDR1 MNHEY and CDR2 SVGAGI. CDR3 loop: CATTSTGEAFF. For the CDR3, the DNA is TGTGCCACCACGTCGACAGGGGAAGCTTTCTTT.

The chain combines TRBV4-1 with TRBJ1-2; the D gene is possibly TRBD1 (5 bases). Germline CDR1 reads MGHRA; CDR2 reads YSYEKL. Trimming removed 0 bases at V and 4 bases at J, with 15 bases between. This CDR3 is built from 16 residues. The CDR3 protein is CASSQDSRQGRYGYTF. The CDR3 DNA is TGCGCCAGCAGCCAAGATAGCCGCCAGGGTCGCTATGGCTACACCTTC.

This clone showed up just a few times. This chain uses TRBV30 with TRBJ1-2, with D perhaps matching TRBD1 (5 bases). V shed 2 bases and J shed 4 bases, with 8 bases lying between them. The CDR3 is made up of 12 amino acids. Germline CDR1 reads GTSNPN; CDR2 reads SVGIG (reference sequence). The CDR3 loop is CAWSSDSYGYTF. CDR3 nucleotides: TGTGCCTGGAGTTCAGACAGCTATGGCTACACCTTC. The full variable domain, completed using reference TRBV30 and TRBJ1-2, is SQTIHQWPATLVQPVGSPLSLECTVEGTSNPNLYWYRQAAGRGLQLLFYSVGIGQISSEVPQNLSASRPQDRQFILSSKKLLLSDSGFYLCAWSSDSYGYTFGSGTRLTVV.

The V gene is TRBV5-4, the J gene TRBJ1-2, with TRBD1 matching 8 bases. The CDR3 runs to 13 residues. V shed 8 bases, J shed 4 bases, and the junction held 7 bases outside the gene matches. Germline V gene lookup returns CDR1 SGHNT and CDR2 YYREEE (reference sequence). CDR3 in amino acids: CASGQGSSYGYTF. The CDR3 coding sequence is TGTGCCAGTGGACAGGGATCTTCCTATGGCTACACCTTC. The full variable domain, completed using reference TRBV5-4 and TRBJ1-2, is ETGVTQSPTHLIKTRGQQVTLRCSSQSGHNTVSWYQQALGQGPQFIFQYYREEENGRGNFPPRFSGLQFPNYSSELNVNALELDDSALYLCASGQGSSYGYTFGSGTRLTVV.

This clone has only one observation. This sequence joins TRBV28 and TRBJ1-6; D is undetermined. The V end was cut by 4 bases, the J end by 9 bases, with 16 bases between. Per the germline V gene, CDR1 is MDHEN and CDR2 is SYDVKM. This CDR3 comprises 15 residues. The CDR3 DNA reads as TGTGCCAGCAGTTCCCACCAGGTACGCTCTTCACCCCTCCACTTT. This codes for CASSSHQVRSSPLHF.

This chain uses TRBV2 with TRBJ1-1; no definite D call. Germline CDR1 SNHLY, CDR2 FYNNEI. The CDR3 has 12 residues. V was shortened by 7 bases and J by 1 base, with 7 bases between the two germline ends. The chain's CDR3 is CASTGENTEAFF. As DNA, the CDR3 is TGTGCCAGCACGGGAGAGAACACTGAAGCTTTCTTT.

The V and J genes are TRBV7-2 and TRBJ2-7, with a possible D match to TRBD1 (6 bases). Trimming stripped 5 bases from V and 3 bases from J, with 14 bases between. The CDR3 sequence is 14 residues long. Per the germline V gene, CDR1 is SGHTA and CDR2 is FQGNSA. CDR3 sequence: CASSGQTGGYEQYF. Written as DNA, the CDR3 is TGTGCCAGCAGCGGACAGACAGGAGGCTACGAGCAGTACTTC. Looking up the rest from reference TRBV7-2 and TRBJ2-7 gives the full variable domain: GAGVSQSPSNKVTEKGKDVELRCDPISGHTALYWYRQSLGQGLEFLIYFQGNSAPDKSGLPSDRFSAERTGGSVSTLTIQRTQQEDSAVYLCASSGQTGGYEQYFGPGTRLTVT.

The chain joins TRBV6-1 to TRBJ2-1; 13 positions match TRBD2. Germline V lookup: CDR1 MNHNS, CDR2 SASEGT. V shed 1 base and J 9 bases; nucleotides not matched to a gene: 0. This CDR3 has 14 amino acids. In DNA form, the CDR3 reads TGTGCCAGCAGTGAAGGACTAGCGGGGGGTGAGCAGTTCTTC. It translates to CASSEGLAGGEQFF.

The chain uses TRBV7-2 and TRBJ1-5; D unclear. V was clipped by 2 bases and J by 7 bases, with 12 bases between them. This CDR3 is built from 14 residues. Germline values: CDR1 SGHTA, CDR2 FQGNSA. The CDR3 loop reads CASSLRMDGQPQHF. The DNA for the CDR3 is TGTGCCAGCAGCTTAAGGATGGACGGGCAGCCCCAGCATTTT.

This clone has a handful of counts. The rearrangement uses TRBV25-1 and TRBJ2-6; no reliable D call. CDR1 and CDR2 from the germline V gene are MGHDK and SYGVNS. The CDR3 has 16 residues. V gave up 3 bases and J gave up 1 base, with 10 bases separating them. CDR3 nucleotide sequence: TGTGCCAGCAGTGATCCAGCCCCGTCTGGGGCCAACGTCCTGACTTTC. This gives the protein CASSDPAPSGANVLTF.

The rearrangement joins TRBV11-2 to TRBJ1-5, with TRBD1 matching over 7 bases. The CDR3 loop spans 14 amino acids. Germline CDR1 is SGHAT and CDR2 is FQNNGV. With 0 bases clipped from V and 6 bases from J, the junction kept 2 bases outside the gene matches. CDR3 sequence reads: CASSLDRGSQPQHF. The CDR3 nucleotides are TGTGCCAGCAGCTTAGACAGGGGGAGTCAGCCCCAGCATTTT.

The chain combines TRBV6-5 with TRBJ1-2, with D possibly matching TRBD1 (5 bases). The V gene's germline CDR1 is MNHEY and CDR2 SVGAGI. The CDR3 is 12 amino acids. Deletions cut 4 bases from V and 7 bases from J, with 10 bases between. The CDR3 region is CASSSTVSGYTF. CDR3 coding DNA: TGTGCCAGCAGTTCGACAGTTTCTGGCTACACCTTC.

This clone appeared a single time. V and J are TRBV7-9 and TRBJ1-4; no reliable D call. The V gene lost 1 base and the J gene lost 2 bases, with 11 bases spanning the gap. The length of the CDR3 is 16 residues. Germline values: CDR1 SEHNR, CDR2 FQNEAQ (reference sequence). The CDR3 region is CASSLGTGSTNEKLFF. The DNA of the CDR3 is TGTGCCAGCAGCTTAGGAACGGGATCCACTAATGAAAAACTGTTTTTT.

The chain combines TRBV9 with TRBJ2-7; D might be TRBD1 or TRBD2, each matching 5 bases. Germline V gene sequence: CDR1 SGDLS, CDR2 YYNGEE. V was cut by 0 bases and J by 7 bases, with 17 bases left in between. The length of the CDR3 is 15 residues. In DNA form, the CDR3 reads TGTGCCAGCAGCGTAGCGGGGACGAACTACGGTGAGCAGTACTTC. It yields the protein CASSVAGTNYGEQYF.